Below, 8 T cell receptor beta chains from the same sample are listed, as sequenced in a study of blood T cell repertoires in COVID-19. Generated by immunoSEQ multiplex PCR, the TCRdb table keeps only in-frame clones and is missing some. In the table there are about 210,000 clones, 65% to 85% of which are singletons. The sequencing sample was made of PBMCs or T cells enriched from blood (not recorded which). The receptors stem from a man aged 25 to 45 with acute COVID-19.

The chain is built from TRBV5-4 and TRBJ2-7; D is possibly TRBD1 (5 bases). The CDR3 has 13 amino acids. V gave up 0 bases and J gave up 4 bases, with 8 bases separating them. CDR1 and CDR2 from the germline V gene are SGHNT and YYREEE (reference sequence). The DNA for the CDR3 is TGTGCCAGCAGCTTGGAGGGGAAGTACGAGCAGTACTTC. It specifies CASSLEGKYEQYF.

The chain is built from TRBV28 and TRBJ1-1, with D perhaps TRBD1 (6 bases). The germline V gene has CDR1 MDHEN and CDR2 SYDVKM. The CDR3 contains 16 residues. V lost 7 bases, J lost 3 bases, and 21 bases lay in between. The CDR3 DNA reads TGTGCCAGCACCCTACCCCTACAGGGATGGGACACTGAAGCTTTCTTT. Translation gives CASTLPLQGWDTEAFF.

V is TRBV19 and J is TRBJ1-1, with D tentatively TRBD1 (6 bases). Germline CDR1 and CDR2: LNHDA and SQIVND (reference sequence). V lost 5 bases and J lost 4, with 17 bases in between. The CDR3 extends over 15 amino acids. The CDR3 spells CASSPPSLGGTEAFF. CDR3 sequence (DNA): TGTGCCAGTAGTCCTCCCTCATTAGGGGGCACTGAAGCTTTCTTT.

DNA of the CDR3: TGTGCCAGCAGTGAGGGGGGAACCGGGGAGCTGTTTTTT. It encodes CASSEGGTGELFF. V is TRBV25-1 and J is TRBJ2-2, with D tentatively TRBD2 (6 bases). Trimming pared 3 bases from V and 5 bases from J, leaving 7 bases between. This CDR3 spans 13 amino acids. Germline assignment: CDR1 MGHDK and CDR2 SYGVNS. The full variable domain, in which reference TRBV25-1 and TRBJ2-2 provide the parts outside the CDR3, is EADIYQTPRYLVIGTGKKITLECSQTMGHDKMYWYQQDPGMELHLIHYSYGVNSTEKGDLSSESTVSRIRTEHFPLTLESARPSHTSQYLCASSEGGTGELFFGEGSRLTVL.

The chain couples TRBV15 to TRBJ1-1; 9 bases align to TRBD1. Losses at the gene ends were 0 bases for V and 4 bases for J; bases not matched to a gene: 3. The CDR3 runs 15 residues. Per the germline V gene, CDR1 is LNHNV and CDR2 is YYDKDF (reference sequence). The CDR3, as DNA: TGTGCCACCAGCAGAGATCGGGACAGGGTCACTGAAGCTTTCTTT. This encodes CATSRDRDRVTEAFF.

The chain couples TRBV5-1 to TRBJ1-1; D may be TRBD1 (5 bases). Germline CDR1 SGHRS, CDR2 YFSETQ. The CDR3 runs 15 residues. Trimming took off 2 bases at V and 0 bases at J, with 11 bases between the two ends. As DNA, the CDR3 is TGCGCCAGCAGCTTCCAGGGTTCCATGAACACTGAAGCTTTCTTT. This codes for CASSFQGSMNTEAFF.

This chain links TRBV10-1 with TRBJ1-5, with 9 bases that match TRBD1. The CDR3 is 14 residues long. CDR1 and CDR2 from the germline V gene are WNHNN and SYGVQD (reference sequence). V was clipped by 3 bases and J by 6 bases; unmatched bases: 3. In DNA, the CDR3 is TGCGCCAGCAGTGATGGGACAGGGCCTCAGCCCCAGCATTTT. It yields the protein CASSDGTGPQPQHF.

This clone was counted between two and nine times. The gene calls are TRBV29-1 and TRBJ2-3; 10 positions match TRBD1. The CDR3 is 14 amino acids. Per germline, CDR1 SQVTM and CDR2 ANQGSEA. Trimming removed 7 bases from V and 2 bases from J; junction bases left unmatched: 6. The DNA of the CDR3 is TGCAGCGCCGGACAGGGGGTTGTCACAGATACGCAGTATTTT. Translated: CSAGQGVVTDTQYF.